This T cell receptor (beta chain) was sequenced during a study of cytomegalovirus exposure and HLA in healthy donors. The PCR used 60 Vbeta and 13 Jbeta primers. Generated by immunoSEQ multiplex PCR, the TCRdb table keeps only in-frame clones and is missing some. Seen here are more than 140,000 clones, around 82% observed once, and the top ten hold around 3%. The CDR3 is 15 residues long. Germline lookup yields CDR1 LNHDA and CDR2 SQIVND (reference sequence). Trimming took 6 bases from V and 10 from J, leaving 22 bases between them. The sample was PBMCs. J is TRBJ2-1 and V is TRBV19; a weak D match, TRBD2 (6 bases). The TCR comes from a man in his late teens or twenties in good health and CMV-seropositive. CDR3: CASRGPGDYNEEQFF. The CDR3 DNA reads TGTGCCAGTAGAGGCCCGGGGGATTACAATGAAGAGCAGTTCTTC.